This T cell receptor beta chain was found in a study of blood T cell repertoires in COVID-19. Across the whole study: The United States, Italy and Spain supplied acute and convalescent COVID-19 samples. PBMCs, B-cell-depleted T cells, or T cells were the source of the cDNA or gDNA that made up the material.

Original processing methods: Reference gene primers were amplified, and this amplification served to estimate nucleated cell counts. Produced via immunoSEQ multiplex PCR; TCRdb's table is partial and in-frame only. V and J calls and clone size are given by that table; D and trimming were obtained from the DNA. The profile shows 77,000 or so clones, 65% to 90% of them singletons. The CDR3 is 13 residues long. Germline CDR1 is GTSNPN and CDR2 is SVGIG (reference sequence). After removal of 5 bases from V and 3 bases from J, the junction contained 3 bases not matched to a gene. Sequenced: peripheral blood. This sequence joins TRBV30 and TRBJ1-3; TRBD1 aligns across 8 bases. The source of this sequence is a woman aged 55-69 years with acute or convalescent COVID-19. CDR3 residues: CAWDRGGGNTIYF. The CDR3 nucleotides are TGTGCCTGGGACAGGGGTGGTGGAAACACCATATATTTT.